The next 27 T cell receptor beta chains were all read from a single sample in a study of response to subunit inactivated influenza vaccine. Each CDR3 protein is one row after TCRdb ran MiXCR on the RT-PCR reads. The sample consists of around 480,000 distinct CDR3 sequences, approximately 17% of them appearing once. The sample in question was CD4+ T cells sorted from PBMCs, obtained about 23 months after vaccination. The receptors derive from a man between 50 and 75 years old who received an inactivated influenza vaccine.

The rearrangement uses TRBV6-2 or TRBV6-3 and TRBJ1-5, with no clear D. Trimming shortened V by 0 bases and J by 5 bases, and 11 bases separated the two germline ends. The germline V gene encodes CDR1 MNHEY and CDR2 SVGEGT. The length of the CDR3 is 15 residues. The chain's CDR3 is CASSYSRGSYQPQHF. DNA for the CDR3: TGTGCCAGCAGTTACTCGAGAGGCAGTTATCAGCCCCAGCATTTT.

The chain is built from TRBV12-3 or TRBV12-4 and TRBJ2-7; D gene uncertain. V was clipped by 4 bases and J by 0 bases, with 7 bases between them. The CDR3 length is 13 residues. The CDR3 protein is CASSWASSYEQYF. The CDR3 nucleotides are TGTGCCAGCAGTTGGGCCAGCTCCTACGAGCAGTACTTC.

This clonotype occurred many times. The chain has TRBV5-1 and TRBJ2-1; D unclear. V was trimmed by 4 bases and J by 8 bases, leaving 10 bases between them. The V gene's germline CDR1 is SGHRS and CDR2 YFSETQ. The CDR3 is made up of 12 amino acids. CDR3 DNA sequence: TGCGCCAGCAGCCCCACAAGGGATGAGCAGTTCTTC. Translation: CASSPTRDEQFF.

The chain combines TRBV30 with TRBJ2-1; TRBD1 might be the D (6 bases). The CDR3 runs 15 residues. The V gene's germline CDR1 is GTSNPN and CDR2 SVGIG (reference sequence). Between the trimmed V and J ends, which lost 1 base and 4 bases, there was a span of 14 bases. CDR3 bases: TGTGCCTGGAGTGGACGGGACACATTATACAATGAGCAGTTCTTC. It codes for CAWSGRDTLYNEQFF.

The chain has TRBV3-1 and TRBJ2-5; possibly TRBD1 or TRBD2 for D (5 bases each). Germline CDR1 reads LGHDT; CDR2 reads YNNKEL (reference sequence). V shed 1 base and J shed 9 bases, with 15 bases lying between them. The CDR3 runs to 14 residues. The CDR3: CASSQGAGTTAQYF. Written as DNA, the CDR3 is TGTGCCAGCAGCCAAGGGGCAGGGACCACTGCCCAGTACTTC.

This clonotype has more than one count but fewer than ten. The chain uses TRBV20-1 and TRBJ2-3, with D possibly matching TRBD2 (6 bases). Germline loops: CDR1 DFQATT, CDR2 SNEGSKA (reference sequence). The V end lost 2 bases, the J end lost 4 bases, and 25 bases lay between the germline ends. CDR3 size: 18 residues. DNA for the CDR3: TGCAGTGCTAGACGGGGGTACCCCCTTAGCGGCTACGCAGATACGCAGTATTTT. Translated: CSARRGYPLSGYADTQYF.

J is TRBJ2-7 and V is TRBV4-2, with 7 bases identical to TRBD1. Germline V gene lookup returns CDR1 LGHNA and CDR2 YNFKEQ. This CDR3 is 13 amino acids long. After removal of 0 bases from V and 10 bases from J, the junction contained 6 bases not matched to a gene. DNA of the CDR3: TGTGCCAGCAGCCAAGACCGCGACAGGGACCAGTACTTC. Its protein product is CASSQDRDRDQYF.

The CDR3 coding sequence is TGTGCCAGCAGCTTAGGCAGTAATGGCTACACCTTC. Translating gives CASSLGSNGYTF. V and J are TRBV7-2 and TRBJ1-2; the D is unclear. Germline loops: CDR1 SGHTA, CDR2 FQGNSA. Trimming pared 1 base from V and 6 bases from J, leaving 6 bases between. This CDR3 has 12 residues.

This clonotype showed up just a few times. The V call is TRBV6-2 or TRBV6-3, the J call TRBJ2-1; D gene uncertain. The CDR3 has 13 residues. Germline CDR1 reads MNHEY; CDR2 reads SVGEGT. Trimming cost V 2 bases and J 2 bases, with 4 bases left between them. CDR3 DNA sequence: TGTGCCAGCAGTTACCTAACCTACAATGAGCAGTTCTTC. It specifies CASSYLTYNEQFF.

This chain links TRBV12-3 or TRBV12-4 with TRBJ1-1; tentatively, D is TRBD1 (6 bases). The germline V and J ends were trimmed by 3 bases and 10 bases, with 12 bases remaining between them. The CDR3 is 12 residues long. This CDR3 reads CASSFWGLRAFF. The CDR3 DNA reads as TGTGCCAGCAGTTTCTGGGGGCTCCGAGCTTTCTTT.

This clonotype was detected a few times. Mismatch with germline at one junction end may stem from a read error. The chain employs TRBV29-1 and TRBJ2-7, with TRBD2 matching 7 bases. The CDR3 extends over 14 amino acids. The germline V gene has CDR1 SQVTM and CDR2 ANQGSEA. The CDR3 spells CSVEAGPLRGEQYF. The CDR3 DNA is TGCAGCGTGGAAGCGGGGCCCCTCCGGGGCGAGCAGTACTTC.

This clonotype was counted between two and nine times. This chain uses TRBV20-1 with TRBJ1-5, with TRBD1 matching over 7 bases. The CDR3 is made up of 15 amino acids. Trimming at V came to 1 base and at J to 4 bases, leaving 7 bases not matched to a gene. The V gene's germline CDR1 is DFQATT and CDR2 SNEGSKA (reference sequence). The CDR3 reads CSARGVTGANQPQHF. The CDR3 DNA sequence: TGCAGTGCTAGAGGAGTCACAGGGGCGAATCAGCCCCAGCATTTT.

This chain links TRBV12-3 or TRBV12-4 with TRBJ2-5, with TRBD2 matching over 10 bases. There are 15 residues in the CDR3. V shed 3 bases and J 1 base; nucleotides not matched to a gene: 2. This CDR3 reads CASSFSGRPQETQYF. Written as DNA, the CDR3 is TGTGCCAGCAGTTTTAGCGGGAGGCCCCAAGAGACCCAGTACTTC.

There are a few counts of this clonotype. J is TRBJ1-1 and V is TRBV29-1; D unresolved. This CDR3 is built from 14 residues. Germline V lookup: CDR1 SQVTM, CDR2 ANQGSEA. The ends were cut back, 4 bases at V and 1 base at J, with 13 bases in the middle. The CDR3 sequence: CSVVKGPGNTEAFF. The DNA of the CDR3 is TGCAGCGTTGTGAAGGGCCCGGGGAACACTGAAGCTTTCTTT.

This chain joins TRBV10-3 and TRBJ2-2, with a tentative D call TRBD1 (7 bases). The germline V gene encodes CDR1 ENHRY and CDR2 SYGVKD. The CDR3 is made up of 16 amino acids. With 4 bases removed from V and 6 bases from J, the gap between germline ends came to 18 bases. The CDR3 protein is CAISGRPQGEAGELFF. CDR3 DNA: TGTGCCATCAGTGGCCGCCCTCAGGGGGAGGCCGGGGAGCTGTTTTTT.

This clonotype was detected ten times or more. The chain joins TRBV11-1 to TRBJ2-7, with 10 positions matching TRBD1. CDR3 size: 14 residues. The V gene's germline CDR1 is SGHAT and CDR2 FQDESV (reference sequence). The V gene end was trimmed by 5 bases and the J gene end by 3 bases; junction bases not matched to a gene: 4. The CDR3 loop is CASSAGTGVYEQYF. Here the CDR3 DNA reads TGTGCCAGCAGCGCCGGGACAGGGGTCTACGAGCAGTACTTC.

This clonotype showed up just a few times. The chain is built from TRBV6-2 or TRBV6-3 and TRBJ1-5; D gene uncertain. Trimming shortened V by 10 bases and J by 3 bases, and 13 bases separated the two germline ends. Looked up from germline, CDR1 is MNHEY and CDR2 is SVGEGT. CDR3 length equals 13 residues. The CDR3 DNA reads TGTGCCACCTGCAATGCGATCAATCAGCCCCAGCATTTT. Translation gives CATCNAINQPQHF.

Only a few counts were recorded for this clonotype. This chain links TRBV10-3 with TRBJ2-1; the match to TRBD2 covers 7 bases. Germline CDR1 and CDR2: ENHRY and SYGVKD. V gave up 8 bases and J gave up 3 bases; unmatched junction bases: 10. The CDR3 covers 15 residues. Here the CDR3 DNA reads TGTGCCATCGGAAAAGTTCGGGAGGTCTACAATGAGCAGTTCTTC. Protein product: CAIGKVREVYNEQFF.

This clonotype has a handful of counts. The chain joins TRBV10-3 to TRBJ2-4; maybe TRBD2 (7 bases). The CDR3 sequence is 15 residues long. V was clipped by 6 bases and J by 4 bases, with 16 bases between them. Germline assignment: CDR1 ENHRY and CDR2 SYGVKD. The CDR3 coding sequence is TGTGCCATCAGCCTCGCGGGGGCGGGTAAAAACATTCAGTACTTC. The encoded protein is CAISLAGAGKNIQYF.

The rearrangement joins TRBV28 to TRBJ1-3; D is uncertain. This CDR3 comprises 15 residues. Germline V gives CDR1 MDHEN, CDR2 SYDVKM. Trimming took 6 bases from V and 0 from J, leaving 12 bases between them. The CDR3 loop is CASRADIFSGNTIYF. The CDR3 nucleotides read TGTGCCAGCAGGGCAGACATTTTCTCTGGAAACACCATATATTTT.

The chain uses TRBV10-1 and TRBJ2-2; D may be TRBD1 or TRBD2 (5 bases each). The CDR3 is 15 amino acids. Per the germline V gene, CDR1 is WNHNN and CDR2 is SYGVQD (reference sequence). The V and J ends lost 3 bases and 2 bases respectively, with 10 bases between them. In DNA, the CDR3 is TGCGCCAGCAGTGAAAAGGGACCTAACACCGGGGAGCTGTTTTTT. It specifies CASSEKGPNTGELFF.

The V call is TRBV6-1, the J call TRBJ1-2; D call uncertain. Trimming removed 5 bases from V and 7 bases from J, with 20 bases in between. The CDR3 has 15 residues. CDR1 is MNHNS, CDR2 SASEGT, per germline. The CDR3 DNA sequence: TGTGCCAGCAGTCCGGCTTTGAAGCTTTCCTCTGGCTACACCTTC. Protein product: CASSPALKLSSGYTF.

This chain connects TRBV10-3 to TRBJ1-5; D uncertain. Germline CDR1 and CDR2: ENHRY and SYGVKD. Trimming removed 7 bases from V and 4 bases from J, with 11 bases in between. This CDR3 comprises 13 residues. The CDR3 DNA follows: TGTGCCATCAAGAACAATCGAAATCAGCCCCAGCATTTT. It codes for CAIKNNRNQPQHF.

The V call is TRBV6-1, the J call TRBJ2-7; 11 bases are shared with TRBD2. CDR3 length: 15 amino acids. V lost 4 bases to trimming and J lost 6 bases; unmatched junction nucleotides: 8. The germline CDR1 and CDR2 sequences are MNHNS and SASEGT. The CDR3 here is CASSGPSGGPVEQYF. CDR3 DNA: TGTGCCAGCAGTGGTCCTAGCGGGGGGCCTGTCGAGCAGTACTTC.

This chain connects TRBV20-1 to TRBJ1-2; 11 bases align to TRBD1. Trimming removed 6 bases from V and 7 bases from J; junction bases left unmatched: 13. CDR1 is DFQATT, CDR2 SNEGSKA, per germline (reference sequence). The CDR3 runs 15 residues. The CDR3 spells CSAKNKGQGAAGYTF. CDR3 DNA: TGCAGTGCAAAAAATAAAGGACAGGGGGCTGCTGGCTACACCTTC.

This chain connects TRBV9 to TRBJ2-1, with 9 bases that match TRBD2. Germline V gene data show CDR1 as SGDLS and CDR2 as YYNGEE. The CDR3 has 16 amino acids. The ends lost 4 bases at V and 9 bases at J; junction bases unmatched: 14. CDR3 sequence reads: CASSSRASGKSSEQFF. CDR3 in DNA: TGTGCCAGCAGCTCCCGGGCTAGCGGGAAGTCGAGTGAGCAGTTCTTC.

In this sample, this clonotype turned up a few times. The J gene is TRBJ2-7, the V gene TRBV6-5; TRBD2 aligns across 10 bases. The CDR3 consists of 18 residues. Germline CDR1 and CDR2: MNHEY and SVGAGI. After removal of 0 bases from V and 2 bases from J, the junction contained 10 bases not matched to a gene. The CDR3 sequence: CASSYSTSTSGETYEQYF. The CDR3 region has the DNA TGTGCCAGCAGTTACTCGACCTCAACTAGCGGGGAAACCTACGAGCAGTACTTC.